The entry below describes one T cell receptor (beta chain). One end of the junction fails to match germline, which may point to a read error. A second PCR, run for roughly 7 to 12 cycles, used a sample-barcoded 5' primer plus a J-beta primer mix. TCRdb re-called the 5' RACE reads through MiXCR, storing one row per CDR3 protein. The sample consists of about 970,000 distinct CDR3 sequences, roughly 51% of them appearing once. This entry is derived from a study of blood T cells in healthy people across ages. Study background: For every two T cells, template switching captured about one barcoded beta molecule.

This CDR3 spans 14 amino acids. Sequencing input: blood. The chain has TRBV12-3 or TRBV12-4 and TRBJ2-2, with TRBD2 as a possible D gene (5 bases). The TCR comes from a woman aged 55-69 years in good health. The CDR3 spells CASSPETLLRELFF. The DNA for the CDR3 is TGTGCCAGCAGTCCGGAGACCCTGCTGAGGGAGTTGTTTTTT.